These 23 T cell receptor beta chains originate from one sample sequenced in a study of spatial heterogeneity in lung cancer. These TCRs are of unknown antigen specificity. Findings and limits, study-wide: Mutation counts in tumors were tracked by counts of expanded intratumoral alpha and beta TCRs.

In TCRdb, the 5' RACE reads were re-called with MiXCR into one record per CDR3 protein. The sample holds more than 20,000 distinct CDR3 sequences, roughly 15% seen once. The time point denotes: sample taken at primary tumor resection. The input for sequencing was lung tumor tissue, taken at surgery. Receptor source: a female donor with early-stage non-small cell lung cancer.

Points on this clonotype: The junction and the germline gene differ at one end; a read error may be behind it. The V call is TRBV29-1, the J call TRBJ2-1, with D unclear. Per germline, CDR1 SQVTM and CDR2 ANQGSEA. This CDR3 has 12 amino acids. The CDR3 nucleotides are TGCAGCATTGAACTCTTAAACAATGAGCAGTTCTTC. Translating it yields CSIELLNNEQFF.

This clonotype is medium-sized (0.01 to 0.1%). V is TRBV7-9 and J is TRBJ2-7, with 8 bases fitting TRBD1. Germline loops: CDR1 SEHNR, CDR2 FQNEAQ (reference sequence). The CDR3 covers 14 residues. Trimming at V came to 5 bases and at J to 3 bases, leaving 6 bases not matched to a gene. This CDR3 is CASSQGAVRYEQYF. The CDR3 DNA reads as TGTGCCAGCAGCCAGGGGGCGGTACGCTACGAGCAGTACTTC.

By frequency in the sample, this clonotype is medium-sized. J is TRBJ1-1 and V is TRBV7-2; D gene uncertain. V was cut by 1 base and J by 8 bases, with 8 bases left in between. The germline gives CDR1 SGHTA, CDR2 FQGNSA. The CDR3 is 12 residues long. CDR3 region: CASSLGPGEAFF. CDR3 in DNA: TGTGCCAGCAGCTTAGGTCCGGGCGAAGCTTTCTTT.

The chain combines TRBV3-1 with TRBJ2-4; 7 nucleotides line up with TRBD1. The CDR3 is made up of 14 amino acids. Germline V lookup: CDR1 LGHDT, CDR2 YNNKEL (reference sequence). With V trimmed by 2 bases and J by 6 bases, 4 bases remained unmatched. CDR3 in amino acids: CASSQKTGINIQYF. CDR3 nucleotide sequence: TGTGCCAGCAGCCAAAAGACAGGGATAAACATTCAGTACTTC. Using reference TRBV3-1 and TRBJ2-4 for the parts outside the CDR3, the full variable domain is DTAVSQTPKYLVTQMGNDKSIKCEQNLGHDTMYWYKQDSKKFLKIMFSYNNKELIINETVPNRFSPKSPDKAHLNLHINSLELGDSAVYFCASSQKTGINIQYFGAGTRLSVL.

The chain recombines TRBV4-1 with TRBJ2-7; either TRBD1 or TRBD2 may supply D (5 bases each). The germline V gene encodes CDR1 MGHRA and CDR2 YSYEKL. The CDR3 length is 16 residues. Between the trimmed V and J ends, which lost 1 base and 7 bases, there was a span of 20 bases. In DNA form, the CDR3 reads TGCGCCAGCAGCCAAGTAGCTGGGACCTGGCTACGAGAGCAGTACTTC. The encoded protein is CASSQVAGTWLREQYF.

This clonotype was recorded many times. The chain links TRBV18 to TRBJ2-7; TRBD2 aligns across 9 bases. The CDR3 length is 16 residues. Germline V lookup: CDR1 KGHSH, CDR2 LQKENI. Germline trimming cut 0 bases from V and 9 bases from J; bases unmatched to any gene: 12. CDR3 in DNA: TGTGCCAGCTCACCACCCGGGGCTAGCGGGAAGCGAGGGCAGTACTTC. It yields the protein CASSPPGASGKRGQYF.

The chain uses TRBV20-1 and TRBJ2-1, with 9 nucleotides matching TRBD2. V was pared by 5 bases and J by 4 bases, with 6 bases of the junction left unmatched. Germline CDR1 is DFQATT and CDR2 is SNEGSKA (reference sequence). The CDR3 runs to 14 residues. DNA of the CDR3: TGCAGTGCTTCTCGACTAGCGGATTACAATGAGCAGTTCTTC. This codes for CSASRLADYNEQFF.

This chain uses TRBV3-1 with TRBJ2-2; no firm D call. The CDR3 has 15 residues. CDR1 and CDR2 from the germline V gene are LGHDT and YNNKEL (reference sequence). Trimming shortened V by 4 bases and J by 4 bases, and 13 bases separated the two germline ends. The CDR3 loop reads CASSPLRSGTGELFF. The DNA of the CDR3 is TGTGCCAGCAGCCCGCTCAGGAGTGGCACCGGGGAGCTGTTTTTT. Using reference TRBV3-1 and TRBJ2-2 for the parts outside the CDR3, the full variable domain is DTAVSQTPKYLVTQMGNDKSIKCEQNLGHDTMYWYKQDSKKFLKIMFSYNNKELIINETVPNRFSPKSPDKAHLNLHINSLELGDSAVYFCASSPLRSGTGELFFGEGSRLTVL.

This clonotype was observed a few times. V is TRBV6-6 and J is TRBJ2-4, with 14 bases lining up with TRBD2. This CDR3 is 15 amino acids long. V lost 6 bases, J lost 16 bases, and 14 bases stayed unmatched. From germline, CDR1 is MNHNY and CDR2 SVGAGI (reference sequence). CDR3 DNA sequence: TGTGCCAGCAGGGGCGAGACTAGCGGGAGGGCCTATGTATACTTC. Translated, it gives CASRGETSGRAYVYF.

The V gene is TRBV6-5, the J gene TRBJ2-1; 11 bases line up with TRBD2. The CDR3 length is 15 residues. Germline V lookup: CDR1 MNHEY, CDR2 SVGAGI. With V trimmed by 4 bases and J by 7 bases, 6 bases remained unmatched. CDR3 coding DNA: TGTGCCAGCAGTTTAGCGGGAGGGCCCCGGAATGAGCAGTTCTTC. This translates into CASSLAGGPRNEQFF.

This clonotype was seen repeatedly, ten times or more. V and J are TRBV19 and TRBJ2-7; a weak D match, TRBD2 (6 bases). Trimming cost V 7 bases and J 4 bases, with 11 bases left between them. The germline V gene has CDR1 LNHDA and CDR2 SQIVND (reference sequence). This CDR3 is built from 12 residues. This CDR3 reads CASKTGGYEQYF. The DNA of the CDR3 is TGTGCCAGTAAGACTGGGGGGTACGAGCAGTACTTC.

This chain joins TRBV12-3 or TRBV12-4 and TRBJ1-5; D gene unclear. V lost 6 bases to trimming and J lost 2 bases, with 5 bases between them. The CDR3 is made up of 12 amino acids. The CDR3, as DNA: TGTGCCAGCAGCGAAGGCAATCAGCCCCAGCATTTT. It yields the protein CASSEGNQPQHF.

In its sample, this clonotype was seen many times. The V call is TRBV7-2, the J call TRBJ2-3, with TRBD2 matching over 11 bases. The V segment lost 2 bases and the J segment 1 base; nucleotides outside the gene matches: 11. The germline CDR1 and CDR2 sequences are SGHTA and FQGNSA. The CDR3 loop spans 19 amino acids. CDR3 nucleotides: TGTGCCAGCAGCTTAAGGGGGGGTCTAGCGGGAGGCCGCACAGATACGCAGTATTTT. Translating it yields CASSLRGGLAGGRTDTQYF.

This clonotype was picked up a small number of times. CDR3 residues: CSVVRWDRVYEQYF. The CDR3 region has the DNA TGCAGCGTTGTTAGGTGGGACAGGGTCTACGAGCAGTACTTC. This rearrangement joins TRBV29-1 to TRBJ2-7; 9 bases map to TRBD1. V gave up 4 bases and J gave up 3 bases; unmatched junction bases: 7. The CDR3 runs to 14 residues. Germline CDR1 SQVTM, CDR2 ANQGSEA.

This clonotype was found many times. The chain couples TRBV18 to TRBJ2-5; D is uncertain. The CDR3 totals 12 residues. The germline gives CDR1 KGHSH, CDR2 LQKENI. V dropped 4 bases and J dropped 0 bases, with 3 bases sitting between them. The CDR3: CASSQDQETQYF. For the CDR3, the DNA is TGTGCCAGCTCACAAGACCAAGAGACCCAGTACTTC. The whole variable domain, remainder taken from reference TRBV18 and TRBJ2-5, is NAGVMQNPRHLVRRRGQEARLRCSPMKGHSHVYWYRQLPEEGLKFMVYLQKENIIDESGMPKERFSAEFPKEGPSILRIQQVVRGDSAAYFCASSQDQETQYFGPGTRLLVL.

The chain is built from TRBV7-9 and TRBJ2-7, with D perhaps matching TRBD1 or TRBD2 (5 bases each). The germline V and J ends were trimmed by 4 bases and 0 bases, with 10 bases remaining between them. CDR1 is SEHNR, CDR2 FQNEAQ, per germline (reference sequence). The CDR3 covers 14 residues. The CDR3 region is CASSYGTASYEQYF. Written as DNA, the CDR3 is TGTGCCAGCAGCTACGGGACGGCCTCCTACGAGCAGTACTTC.

The chain has TRBV20-1 and TRBJ2-1, with D perhaps being TRBD1 or TRBD2 (5 bases each). CDR1 DFQATT and CDR2 SNEGSKA come from the germline V gene (reference sequence). CDR3 length: 14 amino acids. The germline V and J ends were trimmed by 6 bases and 7 bases, with 19 bases remaining between them. The CDR3 DNA reads as TGCAGTGCCCACTGGGTGGGGGTACGTAATGAGCAGTTCTTC. Its protein product is CSAHWVGVRNEQFF.

J is TRBJ2-5 and V is TRBV30; D gene uncertain. CDR3 length equals 13 residues. V lost 0 bases and J 3 bases, leaving 8 bases between the germline ends. Germline assignment: CDR1 GTSNPN and CDR2 SVGIG (reference sequence). CDR3 bases: TGTGCCTGGAGTGTAGCGTTAGAAGAGACCCAGTACTTC. Protein product: CAWSVALEETQYF.

The chain employs TRBV2 and TRBJ2-7; D gene unclear. V lost 7 bases to trimming and J lost 3 bases, with 13 bases between them. There are 13 residues in the CDR3. Germline V gene sequence: CDR1 SNHLY, CDR2 FYNNEI. DNA of the CDR3: TGTGCCAGCACTCCCTGGACCCGCTACGAGCAGTACTTC. It yields the protein CASTPWTRYEQYF.

Ten or more counts support this clonotype. V gene TRBV20-1 combines with J gene TRBJ2-1, with 7 bases lining up with TRBD2. The trim removed 7 bases at V and 7 bases at J, leaving 13 bases unmatched. Germline V CDR1 and CDR2: DFQATT, SNEGSKA (reference sequence). The CDR3 spans 14 residues. The CDR3: CSVVRRERPNEQFF. CDR3 DNA: TGCAGTGTCGTACGGCGGGAGCGACCGAATGAGCAGTTCTTC.

This clonotype has just a few counts. The gene calls are TRBV5-1 and TRBJ2-1; D unresolved. V dropped 2 bases and J dropped 10 bases, with 13 bases sitting between them. The CDR3 sequence is 13 residues long. CDR1 is SGHRS, CDR2 YFSETQ, per germline. The CDR3 region has the DNA TGCGCCAGCAGCTTATCGCTAAGCTGGGAGCAGTTCTTC. Encoded protein: CASSLSLSWEQFF.

There are many counts of this clonotype. This CDR3 is CASSLIGQVVSPRGTGELFF. In DNA form, the CDR3 reads TGTGCCAGCAGTTTAATAGGGCAGGTCGTTTCACCTCGGGGCACCGGGGAGCTGTTTTTT. J is TRBJ2-2 and V is TRBV27; possibly TRBD2 for D (5 bases). Trimming stripped 2 bases from V and 4 bases from J, with 26 bases between. The CDR3 totals 20 residues. Germline CDR1 is MNHEY and CDR2 is SMNVEV (reference sequence).

The table lists this clonotype with a few counts. The chain couples TRBV28 to TRBJ2-7; either TRBD1 or TRBD2 may fit D (5 bases each). The CDR3 is 17 residues long. Germline lookup yields CDR1 MDHEN and CDR2 SYDVKM. V was trimmed by 2 bases and J by 5 bases, leaving 22 bases between them. In DNA, the CDR3 is TGTGCCAGCAGTTTACCCACAGGAGGAGATTATGATGACGAGCAGTACTTC. Translation gives CASSLPTGGDYDDEQYF.